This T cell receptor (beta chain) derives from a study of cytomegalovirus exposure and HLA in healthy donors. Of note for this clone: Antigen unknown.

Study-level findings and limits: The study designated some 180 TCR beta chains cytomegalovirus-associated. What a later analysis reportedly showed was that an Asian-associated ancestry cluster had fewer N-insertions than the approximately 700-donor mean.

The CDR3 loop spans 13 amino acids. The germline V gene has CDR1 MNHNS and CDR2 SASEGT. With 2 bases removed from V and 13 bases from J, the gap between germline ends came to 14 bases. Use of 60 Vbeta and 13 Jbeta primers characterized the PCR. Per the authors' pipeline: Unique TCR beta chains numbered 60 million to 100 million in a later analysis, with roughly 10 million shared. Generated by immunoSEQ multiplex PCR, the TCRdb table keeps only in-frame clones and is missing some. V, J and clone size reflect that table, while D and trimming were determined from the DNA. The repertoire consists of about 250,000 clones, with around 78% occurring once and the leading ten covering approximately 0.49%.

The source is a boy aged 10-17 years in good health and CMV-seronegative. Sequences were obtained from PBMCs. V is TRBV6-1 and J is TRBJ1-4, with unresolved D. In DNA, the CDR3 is TGTGCCAGCAGTGAAAGTGAGGCGGAACCACTGTTTTTT. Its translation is CASSESEAEPLFF.